The source of this T cell receptor beta chain is a study of T cells after posttransplantation cyclophosphamide. Trimming cost V 9 bases and J 5 bases, with 15 bases left between them. Germline CDR1 and CDR2: ENHRY and SYGVKD. The CDR3 contains 13 residues. Sequencing used immunoSEQ multiplex PCR; TCRdb keeps in-frame clones, though not all of them. The table includes more than 50,000 clones, 86% detected once. On this clone: Its antigen remains unknown.

General study results and limits: Donor CD8+ memory clones often dominated recipient blood repertoires at later times. Tissue-infiltrating T cells from skin or gut overlapped little with blood T cells.

The clonotype originates from a man aged 25-45 years with a blood cancer, CMV-positive, and with a related stem cell donor. The sample taken for sequencing was PBMCs. The chain links TRBV10-3 to TRBJ2-3, with TRBD1 as a possible D gene (6 bases). The CDR3 spells CAIQGRLIDTQYF. The CDR3 bases are TGTGCCATTCAGGGGCGCTTAATAGATACGCAGTATTTT.